The 12 T cell receptor beta chains presented below share a single source sample, sequenced in a study of early T cells in non-severe SARS-CoV-2 infection. TCRdb reprocessed the 5' RACE reads via MiXCR and lists one record per CDR3 protein. The sample consists of roughly 80,000 distinct CDR3 sequences, roughly 12% of them appearing once. Sequenced here: whole blood, sampled at baseline. Every receptor here comes from an adult who was a healthcare worker with PCR-confirmed SARS-CoV-2 infection or an uninfected control (not recorded which).

This clonotype was found a few times. The genes are TRBV6-2 or TRBV6-3 and TRBJ2-3; TRBD2 aligns across 8 bases. The CDR3 has 15 amino acids. Per germline, CDR1 MNHEY and CDR2 SVGEGT. The V segment lost 0 bases and the J segment 6 bases; nucleotides outside the gene matches: 5. As DNA, the CDR3 is TGTGCCAGCAGTTACTCGAAGCCTAGCGGGGATACGCAGTATTTT. Translated: CASSYSKPSGDTQYF.

Only a few counts were recorded for this clonotype. The chain combines TRBV7-2 with TRBJ2-1; tentatively, D is TRBD1 (5 bases). CDR3 length: 15 residues. Deletions cut 4 bases from V and 2 bases from J, with 12 bases between. Germline V gene data show CDR1 as SGHTA and CDR2 as FQGNSA. In DNA form, the CDR3 reads TGTGCCAGCAGCTCTCTGGGGCCGACCTACAATGAGCAGTTCTTC. Translating it yields CASSSLGPTYNEQFF.

The chain uses TRBV6-1 and TRBJ2-1; 7 bases line up with TRBD1. Trimming removed 4 bases from V and 8 bases from J; junction bases left unmatched: 11. The CDR3 totals 15 residues. The germline V gene encodes CDR1 MNHNS and CDR2 SASEGT. The CDR3 spells CASSGNGQVTYEQFF. CDR3 DNA sequence: TGTGCCAGCAGTGGAAACGGACAGGTTACGTATGAGCAGTTCTTC.

This clonotype was seen only a few times. V usage is TRBV12-3 or TRBV12-4 and J usage is TRBJ2-7; either TRBD1 or TRBD2 may fit D (5 bases each). This CDR3 region has 14 residues. V gave up 3 bases and J gave up 3 bases, with 12 bases separating them. For the CDR3, the DNA is TGTGCCAGCAGTTTGATCGGGGCGAACTACGAGCAGTACTTC. It is translated as CASSLIGANYEQYF.

The chain joins TRBV5-4 to TRBJ2-3, with 9 bases matching TRBD2. The CDR3 covers 16 residues. Germline loops: CDR1 SGHNT, CDR2 YYREEE (reference sequence). Germline trimming cut 5 bases from V and 5 bases from J; bases unmatched to any gene: 12. The CDR3 loop reads CASSREARGGVDTQYF. The DNA of the CDR3 is TGTGCCAGCAGTCGCGAGGCGCGGGGGGGCGTAGATACGCAGTATTTT.

The chain has TRBV6-5 and TRBJ1-6, with 8 bases fitting TRBD1. The CDR3 has 16 amino acids. Losses at the gene ends were 1 base for V and 9 bases for J; bases not matched to a gene: 8. The germline V gene has CDR1 MNHEY and CDR2 SVGAGI. The CDR3 DNA reads as TGTGCCAGCAGTTACTGGGGGCAGGGGGCTGGTTCACCCCTCCACTTT. It translates to CASSYWGQGAGSPLHF.

As DNA, the CDR3 is TGCGCCAGCAGTGAGTCGACGGGAGGAGAACCCTACGAGCAGTACTTC. Residues: CASSESTGGEPYEQYF. The V and J genes are TRBV10-1 and TRBJ2-7; 7 bases map to TRBD2. In germline, CDR1 is WNHNN, CDR2 SYGVQD (reference sequence). The CDR3 spans 16 residues. After removal of 0 bases from V and 2 bases from J, the junction contained 7 bases not matched to a gene.

J is TRBJ2-5 and V is TRBV20-1; D not certain. The germline V and J ends were trimmed by 3 bases and 1 base, with 9 bases remaining between them. CDR3 length equals 13 residues. Germline assignment: CDR1 DFQATT and CDR2 SNEGSKA (reference sequence). The CDR3 loop is CSASGGSQETQYF. Written as DNA, the CDR3 is TGCAGTGCTAGCGGCGGCAGCCAAGAGACCCAGTACTTC.

This clonotype was detected ten times or more. The chain has TRBV4-2 and TRBJ2-5; TRBD2 is a possible D gene (6 bases). Germline V gene sequence: CDR1 LGHNA, CDR2 YNFKEQ. The V and J ends lost 5 bases and 3 bases respectively, with 13 bases between them. This CDR3 has 14 residues. The CDR3 DNA is TGTGCCAGCAGCGGTGGTAGCGGTAAAGAGACCCAGTACTTC. Protein sequence: CASSGGSGKETQYF.

This clonotype was seen more than once but under ten times. V is TRBV7-9 and J is TRBJ1-1; no clear D gene. Trimming stripped 1 base from V and 8 bases from J, with 8 bases between. The V gene's germline CDR1 is SEHNR and CDR2 FQNEAQ (reference sequence). The length of the CDR3 is 12 residues. DNA for the CDR3: TGTGCCAGCAGCTTAGAGCTGGGAGAAGCTTTCTTT. Protein sequence: CASSLELGEAFF.

The chain is built from TRBV18 and TRBJ2-1; TRBD1 is a possible D gene (5 bases). CDR3 size: 13 residues. Looked up from germline, CDR1 is KGHSH and CDR2 is LQKENI. Trimming left V 6 bases short and J 7 bases short, with 13 bases between. CDR3 coding DNA: TGTGCCAGCTCGCGCACTCAGGGAAATGAGCAGTTCTTC. Encoded protein: CASSRTQGNEQFF.

This clonotype was picked up many times. V usage is TRBV7-9 and J usage is TRBJ1-2; D not certain. V dropped 1 base and J dropped 4 bases, with 10 bases sitting between them. Germline CDR1 reads SEHNR; CDR2 reads FQNEAQ (reference sequence). The CDR3 is made up of 14 amino acids. CDR3 in amino acids: CASSLEVGIYGYTF. DNA for the CDR3: TGTGCCAGCAGCTTAGAGGTCGGAATCTATGGCTACACCTTC.